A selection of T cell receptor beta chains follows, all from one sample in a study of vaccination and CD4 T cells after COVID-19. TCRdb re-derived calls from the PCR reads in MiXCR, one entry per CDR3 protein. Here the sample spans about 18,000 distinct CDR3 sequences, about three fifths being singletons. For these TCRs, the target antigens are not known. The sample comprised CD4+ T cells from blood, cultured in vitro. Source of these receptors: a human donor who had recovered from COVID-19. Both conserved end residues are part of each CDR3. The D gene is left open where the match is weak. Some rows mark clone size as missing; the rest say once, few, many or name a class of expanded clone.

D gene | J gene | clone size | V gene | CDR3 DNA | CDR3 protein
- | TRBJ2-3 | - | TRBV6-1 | TGTGCCAGCAGTGAAATGGGGGATACGCAGTATTTT | CASSEMGDTQYF
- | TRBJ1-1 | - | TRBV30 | TGTGCCTGGAGCCTACAGGGCCTACCTGAAGCTTTCTTT | CAWSLQGLPEAFF
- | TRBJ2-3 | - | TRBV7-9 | TGTGCCAGCAGCAGAGGGAGTGAGGATACGCAGTATTTT | CASSRGSEDTQYF
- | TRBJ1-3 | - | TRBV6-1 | TGTGCCAGCAGTGAAAGGACATTCGGAAACACCATATATTTT | CASSERTFGNTIYF
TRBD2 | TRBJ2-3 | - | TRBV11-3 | TGTGCCAGCAGCTGGGGGACTAGCGGGAGGACAGATACGCAGTATTTT | CASSWGTSGRTDTQYF
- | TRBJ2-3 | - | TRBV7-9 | TGTGCCAGCAGCTTAGGCAGCACAGATACGCAGTATTTT | CASSLGSTDTQYF
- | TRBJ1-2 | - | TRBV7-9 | TGTGCCAGCAGCTCCGGGACTCTCTATGGCTACACCTTC | CASSSGTLYGYTF
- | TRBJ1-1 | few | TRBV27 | TGTGCCAGCAGCCTGGGGACGGACAAATCCTTTGAGACTTTCTTT | CASSLGTDKSFETFF
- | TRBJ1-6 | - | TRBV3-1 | TGTGCCAGCACGGGGGGGAGTGGCCGCGCCAATTCACCCCTCCACTTT | CASTGGSGRANSPLHF
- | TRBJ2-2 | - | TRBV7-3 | TGTGCCAGCAGCTTAACGTTGAGTGGTACCGGGGAGCTGTTTTTT | CASSLTLSGTGELFF
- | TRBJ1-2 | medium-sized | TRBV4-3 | TGCGCCAGCAGCGGAACTTTAGACGATGGCTACACCTTC | CASSGTLDDGYTF
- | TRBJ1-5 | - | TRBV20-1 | TGCAGTGCTAGGGGCTTCAATCAGCCCCAGCATTTT | CSARGFNQPQHF
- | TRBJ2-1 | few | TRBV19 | TGTGCCAGTAGTGCCAGACAGGAGGTTGGGGCAGTTCAGTTCTTC | CASSARQEVGAVQFF
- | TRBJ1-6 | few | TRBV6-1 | TGTGCCAGCCAGACCTCCTATAATTCACCCCTCCACTTT | CASQTSYNSPLHF
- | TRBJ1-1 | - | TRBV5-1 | TGCGCCAGCAGCTTGGCGGTAGGGGGGGTCGTGAACACTGAAGCTTTCTTT | CASSLAVGGVVNTEAFF
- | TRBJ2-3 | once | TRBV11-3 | TGTGCCAGCAGCTTAGTCACGACCACAGATACGCAGTATTTT | CASSLVTTTDTQYF
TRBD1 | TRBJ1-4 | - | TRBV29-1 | TGCAGCGGAGCGGGACAGGGGGGCGGGGAACTGTTTTTT | CSGAGQGGGELFF
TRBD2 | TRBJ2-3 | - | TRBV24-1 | TGTGCCACCAGTGCGGGAGGTAGCACAGATACGCAGTATTTT | CATSAGGSTDTQYF
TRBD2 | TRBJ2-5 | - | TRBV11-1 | TGTGCCAGCAGCGGAGAGCCCGGGACTAGCGGGAGGAGAGAGACCCAGTACTTC | CASSGEPGTSGRRETQYF
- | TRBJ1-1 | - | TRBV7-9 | TGTGCCAGCAGCCCCGGGACGCTTTCTGTCGTGAACACTGAAGCTTTCTTT | CASSPGTLSVVNTEAFF
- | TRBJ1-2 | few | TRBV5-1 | TGCGCCAGCAGCTTGGGCCAGAACAACTATGGCTACACCTTC | CASSLGQNNYGYTF
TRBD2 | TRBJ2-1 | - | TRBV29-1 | TGCAGCGTTGGACTGACTAGCGGGAGCAATGAGCAGTTCTTC | CSVGLTSGSNEQFF
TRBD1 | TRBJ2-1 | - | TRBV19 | TGTGCCAGTAGTAGGAGGACAGGGGTGAACAATGAGCAGTTCTTC | CASSRRTGVNNEQFF
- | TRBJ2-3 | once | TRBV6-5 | TGTGCCAGCAGTTACTCGGTCAGGAATACGCAGTATTTT | CASSYSVRNTQYF
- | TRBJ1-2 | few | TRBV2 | TGTGCCAGCAGGGGATTATCCGACCCCAACTATGGCTACACCTTC | CASRGLSDPNYGYTF
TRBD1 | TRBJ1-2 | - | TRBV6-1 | TGTGCCAGCAGTGCCCGGGACAGGTCCTATGGCTACACCTTC | CASSARDRSYGYTF
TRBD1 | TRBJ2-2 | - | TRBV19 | TGTGCCAGTAGTACCGGGACAGGGAGGGGGACCGGGGAGCTGTTTTTT | CASSTGTGRGTGELFF
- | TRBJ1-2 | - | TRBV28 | TGTGCCAGCAGTTTATATCCCCCCGGGGTTTCTGGCTACACCTTC | CASSLYPPGVSGYTF
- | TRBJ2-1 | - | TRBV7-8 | TGTGCCAGCAGCAGCTTAAGGGGGAGAAGCGGAGAGTACAATGAGCAGTTCTTC | CASSSLRGRSGEYNEQFF
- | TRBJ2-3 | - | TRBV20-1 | TGCAGTGCTAGAAAGTTCATCAGGGCCGATACGCAGTATTTT | CSARKFIRADTQYF